This T cell receptor (beta chain) originates from a study of CD8+ T cells in alopecia areata. Whole-study findings and limits: Across lesional scalp, and particularly alopecia totalis/universalis, clonality surpassed that of normal scalp. Mouse data revealed clearer TCR sharing than patient data did, a gap possibly tied to HLA.

RNA was isolated and reverse transcribed to cDNA, the sequencing template. Measured with immunoSEQ multiplex PCR; TCRdb has only the in-frame clones, and not every one. The table lists 160,000 or so clones, 67% of them singletons. Alopecia areata patients provided lesional scalp punch biopsies and peripheral blood, both collected for the study. Notes on this clone: The target antigen is unknown.

The CDR3 is made up of 15 amino acids. V gave up 1 base and J gave up 0 bases, with 7 bases separating them. The germline CDR1 and CDR2 sequences are SEHNR and FQNEAQ (reference sequence). The V gene is TRBV7-9, the J gene TRBJ1-5; D is unclear. The material sequenced was CD8+ T cells sorted from blood, taken at week 0. This receptor was taken from a human donor with alopecia areata. The CDR3 DNA follows: TGTGCCAGCAGCTTAGAAGCGTCTAGCAATCAGCCCCAGCATTTT. Protein product: CASSLEASSNQPQHF.